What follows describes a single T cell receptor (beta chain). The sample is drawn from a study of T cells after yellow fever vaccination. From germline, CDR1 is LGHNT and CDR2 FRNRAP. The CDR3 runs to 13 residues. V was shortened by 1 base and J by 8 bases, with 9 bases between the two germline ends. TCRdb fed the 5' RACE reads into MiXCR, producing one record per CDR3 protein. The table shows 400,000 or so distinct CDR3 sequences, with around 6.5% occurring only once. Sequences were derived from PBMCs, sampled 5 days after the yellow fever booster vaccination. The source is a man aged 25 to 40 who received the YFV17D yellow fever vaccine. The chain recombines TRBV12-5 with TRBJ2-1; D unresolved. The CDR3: CASGLAPWDEQFF. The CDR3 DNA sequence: TGTGCTAGTGGTTTGGCCCCATGGGATGAGCAGTTCTTC. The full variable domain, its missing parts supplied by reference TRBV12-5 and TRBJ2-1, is DARVTQTPRHKVTEMGQEVTMRCQPILGHNTVFWYRQTMMQGLELLAYFRNRAPLDDSGMPKDRFSAEMPDATLATLKIQPSEPRDSAVYFCASGLAPWDEQFFGPGTRLTVL.